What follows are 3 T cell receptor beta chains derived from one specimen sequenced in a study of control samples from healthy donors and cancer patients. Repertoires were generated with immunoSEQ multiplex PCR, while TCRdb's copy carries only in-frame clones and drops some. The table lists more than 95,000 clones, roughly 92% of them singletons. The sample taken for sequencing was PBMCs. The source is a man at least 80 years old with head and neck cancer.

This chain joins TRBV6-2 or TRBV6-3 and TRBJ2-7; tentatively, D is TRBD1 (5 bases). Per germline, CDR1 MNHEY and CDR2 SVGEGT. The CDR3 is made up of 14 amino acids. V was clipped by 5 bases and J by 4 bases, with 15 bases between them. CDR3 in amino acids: CASSPPRESYEQYF. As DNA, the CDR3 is TGTGCCAGCAGTCCGCCCAGGGAATCGTACGAGCAGTACTTC.

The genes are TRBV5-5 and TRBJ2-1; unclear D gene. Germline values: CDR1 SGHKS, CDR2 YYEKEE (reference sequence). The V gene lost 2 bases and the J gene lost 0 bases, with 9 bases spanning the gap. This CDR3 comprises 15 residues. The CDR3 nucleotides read TGTGCCAGCAGCTTATATTCAAGCTCCTACAATGAGCAGTTCTTC. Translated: CASSLYSSSYNEQFF.

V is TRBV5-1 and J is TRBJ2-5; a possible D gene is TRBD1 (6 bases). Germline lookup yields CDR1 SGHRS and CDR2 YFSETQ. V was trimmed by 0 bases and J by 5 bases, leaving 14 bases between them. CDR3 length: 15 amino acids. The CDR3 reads CASSLAPNREETQYF. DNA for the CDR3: TGCGCCAGCAGCTTGGCGCCTAACAGGGAGGAGACCCAGTACTTC.